One sample yielded the 16 T cell receptor beta chains listed below, sequenced in a study of T cells in Graves' hyperthyroidism and ophthalmopathy. The investigators amplified TCR beta CDR3 regions from RNA transcripts. HTBI primers drove first-round RT-PCR of the TCR CDR3. A single record per CDR3 protein comes from TCRdb applying MiXCR to the multiplex PCR reads. The data show 450,000 to 650,000 distinct CDR3 sequences, under 25% seen once. Sequenced: blood. The receptors come from a man younger than 35 with Graves' hyperthyroidism.

This clonotype was counted at least ten times. CDR3 sequence reads: CASSLATGPNQPQHF. In DNA form, the CDR3 reads TGTGCCAGCAGTTTAGCAACAGGGCCGAATCAGCCCCAGCATTTT. The V and J genes are TRBV12-3 or TRBV12-4 and TRBJ1-5; a possible D gene is TRBD1 (6 bases). The CDR3 contains 15 residues. Trimming stripped 0 bases from V and 4 bases from J, with 10 bases between.

J is TRBJ2-5 and V is TRBV12-3 or TRBV12-4; 7 positions match TRBD1. The CDR3 runs 16 residues. Germline trimming cut 5 bases from V and 5 bases from J; bases unmatched to any gene: 14. Here the CDR3 DNA reads TGTGCCAGCAGTCCACCCCCAACAGGGGCGGCGGAGACCCAGTACTTC. Residues: CASSPPPTGAAETQYF.

This clonotype has only a few counts. Its ends do not fully match the called genes, so a read error is possible. V gene TRBV12-3 or TRBV12-4 combines with J gene TRBJ1-1; tentative D call: TRBD1 (6 bases). This CDR3 is built from 13 residues. The CDR3, as DNA: TGTGCCAGCAGCAGGACAGCAAACACTGAAGCTTGCTTT. As protein: CASSRTANTEACF.

J is TRBJ2-5 and V is TRBV12-3 or TRBV12-4, with 9 positions matching TRBD1. V trimming: 7 bases; J trimming: 4 bases; junction bases outside the gene matches: 10. This CDR3 spans 15 amino acids. CDR3: CASTLGTGNGETQYF. The CDR3 DNA sequence: TGTGCCAGCACCCTGGGGACAGGGAATGGAGAGACCCAGTACTTC.

The chain uses TRBV20-1 and TRBJ2-7; a possible D gene is TRBD2 (6 bases). Trimming left V 6 bases short and J 3 bases short, with 18 bases between. The CDR3 spans 14 residues. Per germline, CDR1 DFQATT and CDR2 SNEGSKA (reference sequence). CDR3 region: CSAQPKGLNYEQYF. CDR3 nucleotides: TGCAGTGCCCAGCCTAAGGGACTTAACTACGAGCAGTACTTC.

Ten or more counts support this clonotype. The chain recombines TRBV28 with TRBJ2-2; 12 bases align to TRBD1. This CDR3 has 17 amino acids. V shed 5 bases, J shed 3 bases, and the junction held 7 bases outside the gene matches. Germline assignment: CDR1 MDHEN and CDR2 SYDVKM. The CDR3 reads CASSPGQGAMDTGELFF. The CDR3 DNA is TGTGCCAGCAGTCCGGGACAGGGGGCTATGGACACCGGGGAGCTGTTTTTT. Using reference TRBV28 and TRBJ2-2 for the parts outside the CDR3, the full variable domain is DVKVTQSSRYLVKRTGEKVFLECVQDMDHENMFWYRQDPGLGLRLIYFSYDVKMKEKGDIPEGYSVSREKKERFSLILESASTNQTSMYLCASSPGQGAMDTGELFFGEGSRLTVL.

The gene calls are TRBV6-1 and TRBJ1-2, with no clear D. The V gene lost 3 bases and the J gene lost 2 bases, with 7 bases spanning the gap. The CDR3 is 13 amino acids. Germline-derived CDR1 and CDR2 are MNHNS and SASEGT. In DNA form, the CDR3 reads TGTGCCAGCAGTGAGGGCGAAAACTATGGCTACACCTTC. It is translated as CASSEGENYGYTF.

The chain has TRBV6-1 and TRBJ2-7, with TRBD2 identical over 10 bases. The CDR3 covers 19 residues. Germline V gene lookup returns CDR1 MNHNS and CDR2 SASEGT. The V and J ends lost 2 bases and 2 bases, in that order; junction bases with no gene match: 15. Here the CDR3 reads CASSEYLLAGDPPTYEQYF. In DNA form, the CDR3 reads TGTGCCAGCAGTGAATACCTGCTAGCGGGAGATCCACCGACCTACGAGCAGTACTTC.

V gene TRBV5-1 combines with J gene TRBJ2-2; D may be TRBD2 (5 bases). V was trimmed by 4 bases and J by 6 bases, leaving 19 bases between them. Germline values: CDR1 SGHRS, CDR2 YFSETQ. CDR3 size: 16 residues. CDR3 nucleotides: TGCGCCAGCAGCATTTCAGGACTCATAAGACCCGGGGAGCTGTTTTTT. Translated: CASSISGLIRPGELFF.

This clonotype was detected many times. V is TRBV5-1 and J is TRBJ1-1, with D hard to call. Trimming removed 5 bases at V and 0 bases at J, with 11 bases between. The CDR3 has 14 residues. The germline CDR1 and CDR2 sequences are SGHRS and YFSETQ. The CDR3: CASSPSRVNTEAFF. CDR3 coding DNA: TGCGCCAGCAGTCCTTCTAGAGTGAACACTGAAGCTTTCTTT. The whole variable domain, filled in from reference TRBV5-1 and TRBJ1-1, reads KAGVTQTPRYLIKTRGQQVTLSCSPISGHRSVSWYQQTPGQGLQFLFEYFSETQRNKGNFPGRFSGRQFSNSRSEMNVSTLELGDSALYLCASSPSRVNTEAFFGQGTRLTVV.

The chain carries TRBV12-3 or TRBV12-4 and TRBJ1-5; the match to TRBD1 covers 7 bases. CDR3 length equals 15 residues. Unmatched junction bases numbered 6, after V lost 2 bases and J lost 5 bases. The CDR3 coding sequence is TGTGCCAGCAGTTTATACACAGGGACAGATCAGCCCCAGCATTTT. This gives the protein CASSLYTGTDQPQHF.

This clonotype has only a few counts. This chain connects TRBV19 to TRBJ1-1; D gene uncertain. The CDR3 runs to 11 residues. Per germline, CDR1 LNHDA and CDR2 SQIVND (reference sequence). With 7 bases removed from V and 8 bases from J, the gap between germline ends came to 11 bases. The CDR3 spells CASNDGNEAFF. CDR3 in DNA: TGTGCCAGTAACGACGGAAACGAAGCTTTCTTT.

In its sample, this clonotype was seen many times. The rearrangement links TRBV12-3 or TRBV12-4 to TRBJ1-3; unclear D gene. The CDR3 length is 14 residues. Trimming shortened V by 7 bases and J by 0 bases, and 10 bases separated the two germline ends. The CDR3 here is CASKERASGNTIYF. The CDR3 DNA reads as TGTGCCAGCAAGGAACGGGCCTCTGGAAACACCATATATTTT.

The CDR3 DNA follows: TGTGCCAGCAGTAAACCGGGACTAGGCTACGAGCAGTACTTC. Amino acids: CASSKPGLGYEQYF. The chain combines TRBV6-1 with TRBJ2-7; TRBD2 aligns across 8 bases. The CDR3 is made up of 14 amino acids. Looked up from germline, CDR1 is MNHNS and CDR2 is SASEGT. V shed 5 bases, J shed 3 bases, and the junction held 6 bases outside the gene matches.

The chain uses TRBV7-9 and TRBJ2-5; maybe TRBD1 (6 bases). The CDR3 loop spans 11 amino acids. Germline V gene sequence: CDR1 SEHNR, CDR2 FQNEAQ (reference sequence). V was cut by 7 bases and J by 7 bases, with 10 bases left in between. The CDR3 DNA reads TGTGCCAGCAAGGGGGAGATGACCCAGTACTTC. Translated, it gives CASKGEMTQYF.

This clonotype was detected many times. This chain uses TRBV13 with TRBJ1-2; D uncertain. There are 15 residues in the CDR3. The V end lost 0 bases, the J end lost 7 bases, and 15 bases lay between the germline ends. CDR1 is PRHDT and CDR2 is FYEKMQ in the germline V gene (reference sequence). Written as DNA, the CDR3 is TGTGCCAGCAGCTTAGGTTCAGCCCTAGGAGTTGGCTACACCTTC. Translated: CASSLGSALGVGYTF.